The 3 T cell receptor beta chains in this list originate from one sample, sequenced in a study of tumor and adjacent non-tumor tissue in lung cancer. The template was RNA from unsorted bulk tissue. This non-tumor lung sample came from over 3 cm beyond the tumor edge. The library came from three nested PCR rounds adapted from ARM-PCR protocols. TCRdb re-called the multiplex PCR reads through MiXCR, storing one row per CDR3 protein. The repertoire has about 98,000 distinct CDR3 sequences, 80% of them found once; the top ten carry 30%. The sample was distant non-tumor lung tissue. The source is a man aged 55 to 69 with small cell lung cancer.

Points on this clonotype: Germline is not matched at one junction end, which may reflect a read error. The CDR3 reads CAISRDRDNIGELFF. CDR3 in DNA: TGTGCCATCAGCCGCGACAGGGACAACATCGGGGAGCTGTTTTTT. The chain uses TRBV7-3 and TRBJ2-2; 7 bases are shared with TRBD1. The CDR3 consists of 15 residues. Germline-derived CDR1 and CDR2 are SGHTA and FQGTGA.

This clonotype was observed a handful of times. A junction boundary mismatches the germline segment, possibly from a read error. The CDR3 DNA reads as TGTGCCAGTAGTTCCGGAACAGAGCACAATAAGCAGTTCTTC. It is translated as CASSSGTEHNKQFF. The chain has TRBV12-3 or TRBV12-4 and TRBJ2-1; no clear D gene. The CDR3 length is 14 residues.

As regards this clonotype: Given the absence of the conserved phenylalanine or tryptophan at the CDR3 end, a read error is likely. The V gene is TRBV6-6, the J gene TRBJ2-3, with D perhaps TRBD1 (5 bases). The germline gives CDR1 MNHNY, CDR2 SVGAGI (reference sequence). CDR3 length equals 11 residues. In DNA form, the CDR3 reads TGTGTCAGCAGCCCAGGGGATACGCAGTATTCT. The encoded protein is CVSSPGDTQYS.